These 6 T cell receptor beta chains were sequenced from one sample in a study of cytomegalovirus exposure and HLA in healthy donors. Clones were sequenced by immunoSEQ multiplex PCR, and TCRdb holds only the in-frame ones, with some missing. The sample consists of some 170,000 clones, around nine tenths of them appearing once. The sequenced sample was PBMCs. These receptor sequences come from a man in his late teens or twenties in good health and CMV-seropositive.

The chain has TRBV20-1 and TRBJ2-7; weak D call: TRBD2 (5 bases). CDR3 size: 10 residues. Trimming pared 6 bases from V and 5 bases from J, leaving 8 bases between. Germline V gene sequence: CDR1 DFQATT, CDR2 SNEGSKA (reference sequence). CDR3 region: CSATSDEQYF. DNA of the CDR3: TGCAGTGCCACTAGTGACGAGCAGTACTTC.

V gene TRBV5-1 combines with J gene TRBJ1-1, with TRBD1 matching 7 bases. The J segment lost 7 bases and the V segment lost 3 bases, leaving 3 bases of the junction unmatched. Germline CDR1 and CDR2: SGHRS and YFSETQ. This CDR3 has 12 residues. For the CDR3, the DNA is TGCGCCAGCAGCTATCGGGACAGTGAAGCTTTCTTT. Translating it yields CASSYRDSEAFF.

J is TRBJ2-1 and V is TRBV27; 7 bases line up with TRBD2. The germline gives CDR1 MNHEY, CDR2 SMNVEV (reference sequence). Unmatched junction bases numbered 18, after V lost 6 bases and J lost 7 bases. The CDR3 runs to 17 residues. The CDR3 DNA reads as TGTGCCAGCAGCAGTTCCCCCCTGCGGGGGATTGGAAATGAGCAGTTCTTC. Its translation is CASSSSPLRGIGNEQFF.

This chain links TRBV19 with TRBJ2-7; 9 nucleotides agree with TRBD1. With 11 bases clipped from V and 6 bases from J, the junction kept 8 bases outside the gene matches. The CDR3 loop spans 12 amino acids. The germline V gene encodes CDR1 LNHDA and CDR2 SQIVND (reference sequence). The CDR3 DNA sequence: TGTGCCGCGGGGGACAGGGAATTCGAGCAGTACTTC. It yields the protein CAAGDREFEQYF.

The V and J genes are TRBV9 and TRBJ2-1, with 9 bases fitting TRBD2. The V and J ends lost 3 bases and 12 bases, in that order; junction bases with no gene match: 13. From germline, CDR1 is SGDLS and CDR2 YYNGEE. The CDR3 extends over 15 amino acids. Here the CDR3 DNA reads TGTGCCAGCAGCGAGGCGGGCATAGCGGGAGATGGGCAGTTCTTC. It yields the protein CASSEAGIAGDGQFF.

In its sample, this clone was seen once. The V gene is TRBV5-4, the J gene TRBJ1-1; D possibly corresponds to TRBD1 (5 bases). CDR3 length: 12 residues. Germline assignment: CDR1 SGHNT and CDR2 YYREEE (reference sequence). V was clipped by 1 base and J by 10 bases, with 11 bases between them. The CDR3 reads CASSLNRQGAFF. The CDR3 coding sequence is TGTGCCAGCAGCTTGAATAGGCAGGGAGCTTTCTTT.